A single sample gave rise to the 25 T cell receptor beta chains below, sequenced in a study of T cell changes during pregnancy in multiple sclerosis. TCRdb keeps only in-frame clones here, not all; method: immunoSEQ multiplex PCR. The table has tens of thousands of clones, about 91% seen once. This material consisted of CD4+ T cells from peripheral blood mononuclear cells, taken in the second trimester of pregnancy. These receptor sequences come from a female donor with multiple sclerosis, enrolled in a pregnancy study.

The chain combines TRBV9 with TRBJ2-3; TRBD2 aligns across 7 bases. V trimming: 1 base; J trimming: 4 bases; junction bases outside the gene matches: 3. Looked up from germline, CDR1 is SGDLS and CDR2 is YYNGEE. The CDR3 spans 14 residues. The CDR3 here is CASSVTSGADTQYF. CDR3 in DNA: TGTGCCAGCAGCGTAACCAGCGGGGCAGATACGCAGTATTTT. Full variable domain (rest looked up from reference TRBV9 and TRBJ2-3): DSGVTQTPKHLITATGQRVTLRCSPRSGDLSVYWYQQSLDQGLQFLIQYYNGEERAKGNILERFSAQQFPDLHSELNLSSLELGDSALYFCASSVTSGADTQYFGPGTRLTVL.

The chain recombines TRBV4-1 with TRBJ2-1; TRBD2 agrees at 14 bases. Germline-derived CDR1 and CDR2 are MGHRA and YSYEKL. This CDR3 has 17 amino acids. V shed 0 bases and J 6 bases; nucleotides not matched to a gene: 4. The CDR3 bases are TGCGCCAGCAGCCAAGAAGGGACTAGCGGGAGTCCCAATGAGCAGTTCTTC. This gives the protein CASSQEGTSGSPNEQFF.

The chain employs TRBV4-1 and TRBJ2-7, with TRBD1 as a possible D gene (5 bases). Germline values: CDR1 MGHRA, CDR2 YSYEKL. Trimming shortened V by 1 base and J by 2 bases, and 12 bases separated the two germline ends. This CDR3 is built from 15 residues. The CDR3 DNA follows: TGCGCCAGCAGCCAAGCGTCAAGGGGCCCCTACGAGCAGTACTTC. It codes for CASSQASRGPYEQYF.

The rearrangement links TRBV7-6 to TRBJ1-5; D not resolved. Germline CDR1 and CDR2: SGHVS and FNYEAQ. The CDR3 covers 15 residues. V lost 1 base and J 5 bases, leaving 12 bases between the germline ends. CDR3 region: CASSLDRGGDQPQHF. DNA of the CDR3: TGTGCCAGCAGCTTAGACCGGGGTGGAGATCAGCCCCAGCATTTT. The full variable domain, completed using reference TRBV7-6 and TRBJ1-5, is GAGVSQSPRYKVTKRGQDVALRCDPISGHVSLYWYRQALGQGPEFLTYFNYEAQQDKSGLPNDRFSAERPEGSISTLTIQRTEQRDSAMYRCASSLDRGGDQPQHFGDGTRLSIL.

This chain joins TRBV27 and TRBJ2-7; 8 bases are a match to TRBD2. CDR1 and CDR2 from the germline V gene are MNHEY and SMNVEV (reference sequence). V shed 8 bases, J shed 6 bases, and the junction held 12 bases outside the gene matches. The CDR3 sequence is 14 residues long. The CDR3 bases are TGTGCCAGCCGTAAGGGACTAGATGGTCGCGAGCAGTACTTC. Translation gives CASRKGLDGREQYF.

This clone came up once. The CDR3 DNA sequence: TGTGCCAGCAGCCGGGACATTAGCTCCTACAATGAGCAGTTCTTC. Its protein is CASSRDISSYNEQFF. This chain joins TRBV11-2 and TRBJ2-1, with D possibly TRBD1 on 6 matching bases. This CDR3 spans 15 amino acids. Per the germline V gene, CDR1 is SGHAT and CDR2 is FQNNGV. Trimming pared 5 bases from V and 0 bases from J, leaving 11 bases between.

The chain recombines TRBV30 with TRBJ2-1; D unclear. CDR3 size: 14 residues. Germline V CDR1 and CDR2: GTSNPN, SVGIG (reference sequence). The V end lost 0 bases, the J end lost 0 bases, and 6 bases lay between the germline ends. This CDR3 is CAWSVGGSYNEQFF. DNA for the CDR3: TGTGCCTGGAGTGTCGGTGGCTCCTACAATGAGCAGTTCTTC. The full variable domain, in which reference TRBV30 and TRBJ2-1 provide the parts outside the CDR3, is SQTIHQWPATLVQPVGSPLSLECTVEGTSNPNLYWYRQAAGRGLQLLFYSVGIGQISSEVPQNLSASRPQDRQFILSSKKLLLSDSGFYLCAWSVGGSYNEQFFGPGTRLTVL.

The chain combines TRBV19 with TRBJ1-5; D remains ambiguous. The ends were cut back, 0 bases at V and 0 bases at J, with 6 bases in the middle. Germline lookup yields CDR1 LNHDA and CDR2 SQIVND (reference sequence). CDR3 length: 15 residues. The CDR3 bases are TGTGCCAGTAGTATAGAAGCGGTTAGCAATCAGCCCCAGCATTTT. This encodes CASSIEAVSNQPQHF.

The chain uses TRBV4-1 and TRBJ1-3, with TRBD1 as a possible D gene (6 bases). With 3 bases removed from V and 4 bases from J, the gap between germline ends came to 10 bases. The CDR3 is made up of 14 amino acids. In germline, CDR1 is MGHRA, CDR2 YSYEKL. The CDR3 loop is CASSHPQGGNTIYF. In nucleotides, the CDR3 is TGCGCCAGCAGCCACCCACAGGGAGGAAACACCATATATTTT.

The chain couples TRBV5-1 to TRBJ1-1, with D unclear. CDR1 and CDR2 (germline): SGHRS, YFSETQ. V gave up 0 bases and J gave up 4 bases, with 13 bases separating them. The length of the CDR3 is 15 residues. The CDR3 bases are TGCGCCAGCAGCTTGGATGCGACAATCGGCACTGAAGCTTTCTTT. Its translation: CASSLDATIGTEAFF.

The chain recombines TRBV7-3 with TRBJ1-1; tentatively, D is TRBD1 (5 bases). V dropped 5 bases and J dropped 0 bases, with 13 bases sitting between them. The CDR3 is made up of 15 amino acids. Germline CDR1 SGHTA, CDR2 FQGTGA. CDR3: CASSLSGNLNTEAFF. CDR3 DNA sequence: TGTGCCAGCAGCCTATCAGGGAACCTGAACACTGAAGCTTTCTTT.

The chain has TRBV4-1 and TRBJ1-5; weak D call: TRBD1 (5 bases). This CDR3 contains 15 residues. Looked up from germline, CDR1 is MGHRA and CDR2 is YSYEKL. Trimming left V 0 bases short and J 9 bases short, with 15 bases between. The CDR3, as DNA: TGCGCCAGCAGCCAAGAAGTCAGGGTCGATAGGCCCCAGCATTTT. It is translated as CASSQEVRVDRPQHF.

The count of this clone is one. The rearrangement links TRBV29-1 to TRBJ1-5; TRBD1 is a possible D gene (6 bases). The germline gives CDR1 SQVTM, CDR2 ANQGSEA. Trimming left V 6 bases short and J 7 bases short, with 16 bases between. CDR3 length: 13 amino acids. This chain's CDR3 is CSVNRVREQPQHF. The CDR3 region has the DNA TGCAGCGTAAACAGGGTTCGGGAACAGCCCCAGCATTTT.

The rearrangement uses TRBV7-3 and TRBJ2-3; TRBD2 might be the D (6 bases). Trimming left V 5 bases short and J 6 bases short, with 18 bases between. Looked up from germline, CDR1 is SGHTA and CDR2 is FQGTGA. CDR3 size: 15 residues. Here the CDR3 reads CASSLFGGFSDTQYF. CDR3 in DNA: TGTGCCAGCAGCCTTTTTGGGGGGTTTTCGGATACGCAGTATTTT. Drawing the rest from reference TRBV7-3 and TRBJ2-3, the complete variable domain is GAGVSQTPSNKVTEKGKYVELRCDPISGHTALYWYRQSLGQGPEFLIYFQGTGAADDSGLPNDRFFAVRPEGSVSTLKIQRTERGDSAVYLCASSLFGGFSDTQYFGPGTRLTVL.

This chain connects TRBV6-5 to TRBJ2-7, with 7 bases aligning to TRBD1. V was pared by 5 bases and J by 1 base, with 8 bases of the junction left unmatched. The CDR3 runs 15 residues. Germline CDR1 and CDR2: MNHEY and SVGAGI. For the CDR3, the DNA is TGTGCCAGCAGTCGCTCCCCGGGACAGTCCTACGAGCAGTACTTC. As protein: CASSRSPGQSYEQYF.

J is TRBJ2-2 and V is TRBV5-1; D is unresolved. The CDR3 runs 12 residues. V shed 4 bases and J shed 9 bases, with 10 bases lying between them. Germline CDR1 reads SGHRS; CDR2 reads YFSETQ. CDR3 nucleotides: TGCGCCAGCAGCATGGGGTGGCGGGAGCTGTTTTTT. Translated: CASSMGWRELFF.

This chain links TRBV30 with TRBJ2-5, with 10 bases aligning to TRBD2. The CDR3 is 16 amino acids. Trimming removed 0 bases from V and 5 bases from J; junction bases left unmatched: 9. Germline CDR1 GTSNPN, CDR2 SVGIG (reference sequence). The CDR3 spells CAWSVPSGGRMETQYF. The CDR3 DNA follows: TGTGCCTGGAGTGTCCCTAGCGGGGGCCGGATGGAGACCCAGTACTTC. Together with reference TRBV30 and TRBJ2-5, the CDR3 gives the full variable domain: SQTIHQWPATLVQPVGSPLSLECTVEGTSNPNLYWYRQAAGRGLQLLFYSVGIGQISSEVPQNLSASRPQDRQFILSSKKLLLSDSGFYLCAWSVPSGGRMETQYFGPGTRLLVL.

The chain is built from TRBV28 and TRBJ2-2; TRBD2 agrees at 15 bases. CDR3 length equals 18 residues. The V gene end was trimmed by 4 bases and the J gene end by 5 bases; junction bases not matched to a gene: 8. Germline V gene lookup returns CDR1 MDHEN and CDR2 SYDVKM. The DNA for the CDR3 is TGTGCCAGCAGTTCCCCCGGACTAGCGGGAGGGGGTACCGGGGAGCTGTTTTTT. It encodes CASSSPGLAGGGTGELFF.

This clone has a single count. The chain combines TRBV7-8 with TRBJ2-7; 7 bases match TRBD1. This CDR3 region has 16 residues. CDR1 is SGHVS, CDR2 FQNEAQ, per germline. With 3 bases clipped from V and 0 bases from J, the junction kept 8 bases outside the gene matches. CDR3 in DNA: TGTGCCAGCAGCTTCCCCCGGGACAGCCTCTCCTACGAGCAGTACTTC. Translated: CASSFPRDSLSYEQYF.

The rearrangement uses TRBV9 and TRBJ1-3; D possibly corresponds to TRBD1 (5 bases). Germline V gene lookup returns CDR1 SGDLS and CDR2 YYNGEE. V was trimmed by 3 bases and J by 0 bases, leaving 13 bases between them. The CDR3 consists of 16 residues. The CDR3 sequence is CASSALLGVSGNTIYF. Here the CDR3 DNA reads TGTGCCAGCAGCGCCCTCCTAGGGGTCTCTGGAAACACCATATATTTT.

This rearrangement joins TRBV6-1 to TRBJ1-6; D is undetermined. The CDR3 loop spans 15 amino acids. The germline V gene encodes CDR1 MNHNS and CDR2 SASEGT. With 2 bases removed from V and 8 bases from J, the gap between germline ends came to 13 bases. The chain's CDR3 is CASSERGQYHSPLHF. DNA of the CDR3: TGTGCCAGCAGTGAACGAGGCCAGTATCATTCACCCCTCCACTTT.

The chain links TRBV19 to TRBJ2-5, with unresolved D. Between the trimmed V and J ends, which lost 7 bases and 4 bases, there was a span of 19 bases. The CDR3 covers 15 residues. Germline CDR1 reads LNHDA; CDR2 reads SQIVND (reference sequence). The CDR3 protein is CASTLGGLGGETQYF. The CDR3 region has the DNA TGTGCCAGTACCCTCGGTGGGCTCGGTGGAGAGACCCAGTACTTC.

CDR3 loop: CAWRAGQITDTQYF. The CDR3 DNA reads TGTGCCTGGAGAGCCGGACAGATCACAGATACGCAGTATTTT. The J gene is TRBJ2-3, the V gene TRBV30; TRBD1 is a possible D gene (6 bases). Germline V CDR1 and CDR2: GTSNPN, SVGIG (reference sequence). The CDR3 length is 14 residues. Trimming shortened V by 3 bases and J by 2 bases, and 12 bases separated the two germline ends.

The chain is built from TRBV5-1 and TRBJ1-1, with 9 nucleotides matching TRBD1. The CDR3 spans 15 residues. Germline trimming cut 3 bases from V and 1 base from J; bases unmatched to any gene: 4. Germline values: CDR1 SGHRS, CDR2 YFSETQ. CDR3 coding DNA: TGCGCCAGCAGCTCGTGGGGACAGGGGAACACTGAAGCTTTCTTT. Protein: CASSSWGQGNTEAFF.

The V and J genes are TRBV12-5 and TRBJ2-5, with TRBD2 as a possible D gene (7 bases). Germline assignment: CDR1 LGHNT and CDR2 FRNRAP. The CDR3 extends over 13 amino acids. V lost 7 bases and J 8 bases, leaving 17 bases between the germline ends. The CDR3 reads CASAPEGGGTQYF. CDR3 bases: TGTGCTAGTGCCCCCGAAGGGGGGGGAACCCAGTACTTC.